The 16 T cell receptor beta chains below come from one sample, sequenced in a study of blood T cell repertoires in COVID-19. Repertoires were generated with immunoSEQ multiplex PCR, while TCRdb's copy carries only in-frame clones and drops some. The sample has under 350,000 clones; about 86% are singletons. The sample consisted of PBMCs or T cells enriched from blood (not recorded which). Receptors originate from a woman aged 40 to 49 with acute COVID-19.

This clone appeared a few times. The rearrangement joins TRBV3-1 (or the pseudogene TRBV3-2) to TRBJ2-7, with TRBD2 identical over 12 bases. There are 16 residues in the CDR3. Germline lookup yields CDR1 LGHDT and CDR2 YNNKEL (reference sequence). The trim removed 3 bases at V and 4 bases at J, leaving 7 bases unmatched. The CDR3: CASSQPWTSGTYEQYF. CDR3 sequence (DNA): TGTGCCAGCAGCCAGCCATGGACTAGCGGGACATACGAGCAGTACTTC.

The chain combines TRBV2 with TRBJ2-3; the D is unclear. The V end lost 5 bases, the J end lost 6 bases, and 9 bases lay between the germline ends. The CDR3 runs to 12 residues. In germline, CDR1 is SNHLY, CDR2 FYNNEI. The CDR3 bases are TGTGCCAGCAGTCCTTCCTCCGATACGCAGTATTTT. Amino acid sequence: CASSPSSDTQYF.

This chain joins TRBV14 and TRBJ1-2; 7 bases match TRBD1. Losses at the gene ends were 4 bases for V and 4 bases for J; bases not matched to a gene: 3. The CDR3 covers 13 residues. In germline, CDR1 is SGHDN, CDR2 FVKESK. The CDR3 region has the DNA TGTGCCAGCAGCCCGCGGACAGGCTATGGCTACACCTTC. Its protein product is CASSPRTGYGYTF.

This clone was observed a handful of times. CDR3 nucleotides: TGTGCCAGCAGCTTAGGGGGCCTCGGGAGGGACACTGAAGCTTTCTTT. Translated, it gives CASSLGGLGRDTEAFF. The chain carries TRBV5-4 and TRBJ1-1, with 7 bases lining up with TRBD1. Germline values: CDR1 SGHNT, CDR2 YYREEE (reference sequence). The V gene end was trimmed by 2 bases and the J gene end by 3 bases; junction bases not matched to a gene: 10. This CDR3 comprises 16 residues.

This clone was seen just once. The V gene is TRBV6-2 or TRBV6-3, the J gene TRBJ1-5, with D perhaps TRBD1 (5 bases). Trimming removed 2 bases at V and 6 bases at J, with 11 bases between. This CDR3 region has 14 residues. Germline CDR1 is MNHEY and CDR2 is SVGEGT. The CDR3 coding sequence is TGTGCCAGCAGTTACGGGGCGGGGGGTCAGCCCCAGCATTTT. Encoded protein: CASSYGAGGQPQHF.

In the case of this clone: This CDR3 is also generated by other DNA sequences in the sample. This chain links TRBV3-1 (or the pseudogene TRBV3-2) with TRBJ1-5; D unclear. CDR3 length equals 14 residues. V gave up 4 bases and J gave up 2 bases, with 9 bases separating them. Per the germline V gene, CDR1 is LGHDT and CDR2 is YNNKEL (reference sequence). The CDR3 DNA reads as TGTGCCAGCAGCCCAAGGCAGGGCAATCAGCCCCAGCATTTT. As protein: CASSPRQGNQPQHF.

This clone was counted between two and nine times. The chain joins TRBV5-4 to TRBJ1-2; 8 bases match TRBD1. CDR1 is SGHNT and CDR2 is YYREEE in the germline V gene (reference sequence). The CDR3 loop spans 13 amino acids. The J segment lost 7 bases and the V segment lost 3 bases, leaving 5 bases of the junction unmatched. CDR3 in DNA: TGTGCCAGCAGCTCTCCCGGGACAGGTGGCTACACCTTC. Residues: CASSSPGTGGYTF. The full variable domain, rest sourced from reference TRBV5-4 and TRBJ1-2, is ETGVTQSPTHLIKTRGQQVTLRCSSQSGHNTVSWYQQALGQGPQFIFQYYREEENGRGNFPPRFSGLQFPNYSSELNVNALELDDSALYLCASSSPGTGGYTFGSGTRLTVV.

The chain has TRBV4-2 and TRBJ1-6; no firm D call. The germline V gene encodes CDR1 LGHNA and CDR2 YNFKEQ. There are 14 residues in the CDR3. Trimming cost V 0 bases and J 9 bases, with 9 bases left between them. For the CDR3, the DNA is TGTGCCAGCAGCCAAGATGCGGGTCGTTCACCCCTCCACTTT. Residues: CASSQDAGRSPLHF.

V is TRBV5-4 and J is TRBJ2-4; D is possibly TRBD1 (6 bases). The CDR3 spans 14 residues. The germline V gene encodes CDR1 SGHNT and CDR2 YYREEE (reference sequence). V shed 3 bases and J shed 3 bases, with 10 bases lying between them. CDR3 protein: CASSSDRIKNIQYF. In nucleotides, the CDR3 is TGTGCCAGCAGCTCGGACAGAATCAAAAACATTCAGTACTTC.

This rearrangement joins TRBV21-1 to TRBJ1-1. TRBV21-1 is recorded as a pseudogene. The CDR3 runs to 15 residues. The CDR3 reads CASLISWGGNTEAFF. CDR3 DNA: TGTGCCAGCTTAATTAGCTGGGGAGGGAACACTGAAGCTTTCTTT.

A few counts support this clone. The chain uses TRBV6-2 or TRBV6-3 and TRBJ1-5; D remains ambiguous. The CDR3 loop spans 15 amino acids. Germline-derived CDR1 and CDR2 are MNHEY and SVGEGT. Trimming left V 5 bases short and J 5 bases short, with 16 bases between. CDR3 residues: CASSPPRLVHQPQHF. The DNA for the CDR3 is TGTGCCAGCAGTCCCCCCCGATTAGTCCATCAGCCCCAGCATTTT.

This clone was seen once. This sequence joins TRBV18 and TRBJ1-2; D is possibly TRBD1 (6 bases). This CDR3 is 15 amino acids long. Trimming stripped 0 bases from V and 0 bases from J, with 8 bases between. The germline CDR1 and CDR2 sequences are KGHSH and LQKENI. CDR3 in DNA: TGTGCCAGCTCACCACCCGACAGGCCTAACTATGGCTACACCTTC. Translation: CASSPPDRPNYGYTF.

This chain connects TRBV10-3 to TRBJ1-1; D is unclear. Per the germline V gene, CDR1 is ENHRY and CDR2 is SYGVKD. Trimming cost V 0 bases and J 6 bases, with 8 bases left between them. The CDR3 is 13 residues long. The CDR3 DNA is TGTGCCATCAGTGAGTCAGGAGTTTCTGAAGCTTTCTTT. Its protein product is CAISESGVSEAFF.

The rearrangement uses TRBV3-1 (or the pseudogene TRBV3-2) and TRBJ1-2, with D unclear. The V end was cut by 5 bases, the J end by 7 bases, with 8 bases between. Germline V gene sequence: CDR1 LGHDT, CDR2 YNNKEL (reference sequence). There are 11 residues in the CDR3. The CDR3 protein is CASSYGSGYTF. DNA for the CDR3: TGTGCCAGCAGCTACGGTAGTGGCTACACCTTC.

This rearrangement joins TRBV19 to TRBJ1-1, with 7 bases identical to TRBD1. V dropped 8 bases and J dropped 1; count of bases not matched to a gene: 10. The length of the CDR3 is 15 residues. CDR1 and CDR2 (germline): LNHDA, SQIVND (reference sequence). CDR3 nucleotides: TGTGCCAGTCAGATTCCGGGACAGTGGAACACTGAAGCTTTCTTT. Residues: CASQIPGQWNTEAFF. Full variable domain (rest looked up from reference TRBV19 and TRBJ1-1): DGGITQSPKYLFRKEGQNVTLSCEQNLNHDAMYWYRQDPGQGLRLIYYSQIVNDFQKGDIAEGYSVSREKKESFPLTVTSAQKNPTAFYLCASQIPGQWNTEAFFGQGTRLTVV.

This clone was observed a few times. The V and J genes are TRBV6-5 and TRBJ1-1; the D is unclear. This CDR3 is built from 14 residues. From germline, CDR1 is MNHEY and CDR2 SVGAGI. The germline V and J ends were trimmed by 6 bases and 1 base, with 12 bases remaining between them. In nucleotides, the CDR3 is TGTGCCAGCAGCGATCGACGGAGGAACACTGAAGCTTTCTTT. Translated, it gives CASSDRRRNTEAFF.